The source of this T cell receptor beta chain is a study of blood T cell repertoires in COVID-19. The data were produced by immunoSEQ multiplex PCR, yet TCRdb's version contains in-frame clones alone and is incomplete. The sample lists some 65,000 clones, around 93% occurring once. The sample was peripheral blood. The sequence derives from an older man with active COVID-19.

The chain's CDR3 is CASSETTGHREKLFF. The CDR3 DNA follows: TGTGCCAGCAGCGAAACTACGGGACATCGTGAAAAACTGTTTTTT. This chain joins TRBV25-1 and TRBJ1-4, with TRBD1 as a possible D gene (6 bases). Germline-derived CDR1 and CDR2 are MGHDK and SYGVNS. Deletions cut 6 bases from V and 7 bases from J, with 18 bases between. This CDR3 is 15 amino acids long.